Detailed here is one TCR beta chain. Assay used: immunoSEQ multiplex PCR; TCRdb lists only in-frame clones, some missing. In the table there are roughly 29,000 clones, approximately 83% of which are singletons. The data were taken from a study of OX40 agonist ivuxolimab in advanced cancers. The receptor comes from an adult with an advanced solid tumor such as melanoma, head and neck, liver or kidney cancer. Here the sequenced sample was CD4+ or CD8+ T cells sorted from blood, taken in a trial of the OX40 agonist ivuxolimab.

CDR3 DNA: TGTGCCAGCAGCCCCAGCACACTCACTGAAGCTTTCTTT. Protein: CASSPSTLTEAFF. V usage is TRBV25-1 and J usage is TRBJ1-1, with unresolved D. V lost 6 bases and J lost 4, with 12 bases in between. Germline CDR1 reads MGHDK; CDR2 reads SYGVNS. CDR3 length: 13 residues.